This T cell receptor (beta chain) was sequenced for a study of T-cell reconstitution after alpha-beta-depleted transplantation in children. Study-level findings and limits: Several hundred graft clones that had expanded were reportedly the source of alpha-beta T cells about two months after transplant. By one year post-transplant, T-cell counts and diversity largely arose from T cells that were newly produced. Surviving recipient T cells and thymic progenitors produced the high day-60 TCRbeta diversity seen in some patients.

Per germline, CDR1 KGHSH and CDR2 LQKENI. CDR3 length: 14 residues. V was trimmed by 2 bases and J by 5 bases, leaving 10 bases between them. Unique molecular identifiers were incorporated into the prepared TCRbeta library. TCRdb ran MiXCR on the PCR reads and lists one entry per CDR3 protein. This sample yields some 260,000 distinct CDR3 sequences, of which under 30% are seen a single time; around 4.8% belongs to the top ten. With respect to this clonotype: The antigen is not known.

The receptor was derived from a female patient aged 2-9 years who had a stem cell transplant for congenital amegakaryocytic thrombocytopenia, so the T cells may come from the graft donor. Sequencing was performed on PBMCs, mostly from graft donor cells, taken 360 days after TCRalphabeta/CD19-depleted stem cell transplant. The J gene is TRBJ1-3, the V gene TRBV18, with unresolved D. CDR3 coding DNA: TGTGCCAGCTCACCAGGGGAGAATAGAAACACCATATATTTT. Its translation is CASSPGENRNTIYF.